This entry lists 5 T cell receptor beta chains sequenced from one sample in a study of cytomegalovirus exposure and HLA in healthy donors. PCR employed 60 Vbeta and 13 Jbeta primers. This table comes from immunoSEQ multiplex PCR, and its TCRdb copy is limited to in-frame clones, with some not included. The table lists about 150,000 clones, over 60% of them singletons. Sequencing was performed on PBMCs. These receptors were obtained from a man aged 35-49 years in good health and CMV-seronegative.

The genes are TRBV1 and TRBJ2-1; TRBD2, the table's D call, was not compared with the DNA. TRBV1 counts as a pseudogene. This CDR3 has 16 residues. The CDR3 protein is CTSSPRRGWREIEQFF. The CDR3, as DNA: TGCACCAGCAGCCCCCGGCGCGGCTGGCGGGAAATTGAGCAGTTCTTC.

CDR3 residues: CASRDRAAQPQHF. CDR3 nucleotide sequence: TGTGCCAGCCGGGACAGGGCCGCTCAGCCCCAGCATTTT. The V and J genes are TRBV28 and TRBJ1-5, with 9 bases that match TRBD1. The germline V gene has CDR1 MDHEN and CDR2 SYDVKM. V was pared by 8 bases and J by 6 bases, with 5 bases of the junction left unmatched. The CDR3 length is 13 residues.

In DNA, the CDR3 is TGTGCCAGCAGCTTCTCAGGGGTCGTTCAGCCCCAGCATTTT. Translating it yields CASSFSGVVQPQHF. The rearrangement links TRBV5-6 to TRBJ1-5; D might be TRBD1 (6 bases). Per the germline V gene, CDR1 is SGHDT and CDR2 is YYEEEE. The CDR3 runs to 14 residues. Deletions cut 2 bases from V and 6 bases from J, with 12 bases between. Full variable domain (missing parts from reference TRBV5-6 and TRBJ1-5): DAGVTQSPTHLIKTRGQQVTLRCSPKSGHDTVSWYQQALGQGPQFIFQYYEEEERQRGNFPDRFSGHQFPNYSSELNVNALLLGDSALYLCASSFSGVVQPQHFGDGTRLSIL.

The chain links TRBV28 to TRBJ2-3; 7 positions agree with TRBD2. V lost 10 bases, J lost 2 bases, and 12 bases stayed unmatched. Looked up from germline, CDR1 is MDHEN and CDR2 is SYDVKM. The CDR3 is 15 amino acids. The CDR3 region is CANSGRVKITDTQYF. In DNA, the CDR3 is TGTGCCAACTCGGGGAGGGTTAAGATCACAGATACGCAGTATTTT.

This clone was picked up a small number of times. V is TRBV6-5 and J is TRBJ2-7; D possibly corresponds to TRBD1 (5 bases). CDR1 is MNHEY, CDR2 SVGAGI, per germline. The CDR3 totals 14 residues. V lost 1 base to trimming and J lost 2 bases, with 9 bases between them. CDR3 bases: TGTGCCAGCAGTTACTGGGGCCGACCCTACGAGCAGTACTTC. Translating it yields CASSYWGRPYEQYF.